Only one count was recorded for the clone carrying this T cell receptor (beta chain). Antigen unknown. Unexposed donor CD4+ T cells date from about 2011-2018, before the COVID-19 pandemic. The CDR3 is made up of 17 amino acids. With V trimmed by 3 bases and J by 4 bases, 15 bases remained unmatched. CDR1 and CDR2 from the germline V gene are GTSNPN and SVGIG (reference sequence). The assay was immunoSEQ multiplex PCR, and TCRdb's table has in-frame clones only and misses some. The repertoire includes about 59,000 clones, about nine tenths of them detected once, and around 1.5% sits in the top ten. These data originate in a study of CD4 T cells in relation to SARS-CoV-2 and coronaviruses. Overall study results and limits: Compared with monoreactive clones, crossreactive clones showed significantly weaker SARS-CoV-2 expansion. This crossreactivity analysis covered spike protein alone, no other viral proteins. Pre-pandemic and post-infection samples never came from the same donor.

V and J are TRBV30 and TRBJ1-2; TRBD1 agrees at 9 bases. The TCR originated in a human donor in good health. Input material: memory CD4+ T cells from PBMCs. The CDR3 here is CAWRAGGGQGLPYGYTF. The CDR3 DNA sequence: TGTGCCTGGAGGGCCGGGGGCGGACAGGGGCTACCCTATGGCTACACCTTC.